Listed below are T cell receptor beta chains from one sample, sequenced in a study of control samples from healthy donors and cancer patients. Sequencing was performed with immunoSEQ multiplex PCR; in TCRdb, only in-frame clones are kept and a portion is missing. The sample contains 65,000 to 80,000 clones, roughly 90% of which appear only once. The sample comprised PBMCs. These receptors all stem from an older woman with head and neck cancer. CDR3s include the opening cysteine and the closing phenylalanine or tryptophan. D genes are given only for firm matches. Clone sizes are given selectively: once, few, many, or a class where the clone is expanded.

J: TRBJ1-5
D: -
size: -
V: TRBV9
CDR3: CASRLPRWGYKQPQHF
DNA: TGTGCCAGCCGTTTACCGCGGTGGGGATACAAACAGCCCCAGCATTTT

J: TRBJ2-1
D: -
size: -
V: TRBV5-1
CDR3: CASSRSGTDSYNEQFF
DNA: TGCGCCAGCAGCCGAAGCGGGACAGATAGTTACAATGAGCAGTTCTTC

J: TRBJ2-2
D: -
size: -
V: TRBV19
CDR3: CASSISAQGRTGELFF
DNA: TGTGCCAGTAGTATCTCGGCACAAGGGCGGACCGGGGAGCTGTTTTTT

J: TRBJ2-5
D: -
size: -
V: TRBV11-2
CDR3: CASSLGGAGETQYF
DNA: TGTGCCAGCAGCTTAGGGGGCGCCGGGGAGACCCAGTACTTC

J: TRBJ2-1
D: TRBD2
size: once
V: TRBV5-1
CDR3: CASSLDGGSGNEQFF
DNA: TGCGCCAGCAGCTTGGACGGGGGGTCCGGTAATGAGCAGTTCTTC

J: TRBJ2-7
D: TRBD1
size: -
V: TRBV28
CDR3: CASRMDRASVYEQYF
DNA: TGTGCCAGCAGGATGGACAGGGCCTCCGTCTACGAGCAGTACTTC

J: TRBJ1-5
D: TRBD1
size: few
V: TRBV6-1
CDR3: CASSVTGAGMYNQPQHF
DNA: TGTGCCAGCAGTGTTACAGGGGCCGGTATGTACAATCAGCCCCAGCATTTT

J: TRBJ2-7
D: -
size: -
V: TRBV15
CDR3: CATSRSLAGDEQYF
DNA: TGTGCCACCAGCAGATCACTAGCAGGGGACGAGCAGTACTTC

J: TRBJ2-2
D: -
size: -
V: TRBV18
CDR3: CASSLKGTVRGNRELFF
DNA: TGTGCCAGCTCACTGAAAGGAACAGTACGTGGAAACCGGGAGCTGTTTTTT

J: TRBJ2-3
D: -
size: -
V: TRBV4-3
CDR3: CASSQYSDPTSTDTQYF
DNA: TGCGCCAGCAGCCAATATTCGGATCCCACTAGCACAGATACGCAGTATTTT

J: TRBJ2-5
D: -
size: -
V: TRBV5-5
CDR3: CASSFGSQETQYF
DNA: TGTGCCAGCAGCTTCGGATCCCAAGAGACCCAGTACTTC

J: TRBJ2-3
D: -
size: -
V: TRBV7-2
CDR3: CASSLGGGQGVDTQYF
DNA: TGTGCCAGCAGCTTAGGTGGAGGGCAGGGGGTAGATACGCAGTATTTT

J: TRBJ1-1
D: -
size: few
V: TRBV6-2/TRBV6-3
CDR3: CASSLNLENTEAFF
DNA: TGTGCCAGCAGTTTAAATTTAGAGAACACTGAAGCTTTCTTT

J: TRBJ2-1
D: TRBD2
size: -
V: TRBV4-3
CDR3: CASSQDRLAVYNEQFF
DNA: TGCGCCAGCAGCCAAGATCGACTAGCGGTCTACAATGAGCAGTTCTTC

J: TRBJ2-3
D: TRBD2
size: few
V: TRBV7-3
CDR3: CASSQTTSGRADTQYF
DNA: TGTGCCAGCAGCCAGACAACTAGCGGGAGGGCAGATACGCAGTATTTT

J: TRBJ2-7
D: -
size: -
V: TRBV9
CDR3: CASSVADQAYEQYF
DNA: TGTGCCAGCAGCGTAGCTGACCAAGCCTACGAGCAGTACTTC

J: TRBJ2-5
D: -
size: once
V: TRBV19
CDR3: CASSIDQKTQYF
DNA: TGTGCCAGTAGTATAGATCAGAAGACCCAGTACTTC

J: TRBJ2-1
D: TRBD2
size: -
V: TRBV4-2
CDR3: CASSQASGSFVEQFF
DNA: TGTGCCAGCAGCCAAGCTAGCGGGAGTTTTGTTGAGCAGTTCTTC

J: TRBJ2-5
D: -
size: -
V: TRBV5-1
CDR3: CASSPSGPEETQYF
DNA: TGCGCCAGCAGCCCGAGCGGACCAGAAGAGACCCAGTACTTC

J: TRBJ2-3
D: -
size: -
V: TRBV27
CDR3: CASSLLRGRTDTQYF
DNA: TGTGCCAGCAGTTTATTGCGGGGCCGCACAGATACGCAGTATTTT

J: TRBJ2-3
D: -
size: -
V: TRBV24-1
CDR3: CATSDFGRGTDTQYF
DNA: TGTGCCACCAGTGATTTTGGCAGGGGCACAGATACGCAGTATTTT

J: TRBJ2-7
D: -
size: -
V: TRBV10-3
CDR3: CAISVDRGTYEQYF
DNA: TGTGCCATCAGTGTCGACAGAGGTACCTACGAGCAGTACTTC

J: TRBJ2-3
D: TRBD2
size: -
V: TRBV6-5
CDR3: CATDGGSTDTQYF
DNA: TGTGCCACGGACGGGGGGAGCACAGATACGCAGTATTTT

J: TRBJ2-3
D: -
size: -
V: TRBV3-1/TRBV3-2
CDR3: CASSLRDRTTDTQYF
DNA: TGTGCCAGCAGCCTAAGGGACCGAACCACAGATACGCAGTATTTT

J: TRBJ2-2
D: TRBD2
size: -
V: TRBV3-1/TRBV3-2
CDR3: CASSQGASGVGELFF
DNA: TGTGCCAGCAGCCAAGGGGCTAGCGGTGTCGGGGAGCTGTTTTTT

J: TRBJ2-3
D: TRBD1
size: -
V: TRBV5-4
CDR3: CASRSGGVADTQYF
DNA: TGTGCCAGCAGATCAGGGGGTGTAGCGGATACGCAGTATTTT

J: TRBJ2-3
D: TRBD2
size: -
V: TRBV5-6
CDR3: CASSLGASGSTDTQYF
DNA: TGTGCCAGCAGCTTGGGGGCTAGCGGGTCTACAGATACGCAGTATTTT

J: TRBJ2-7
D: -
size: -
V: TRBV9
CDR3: CASSVAGGFEQYF
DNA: TGTGCCAGCAGCGTAGCTGGGGGTTTCGAGCAGTACTTC

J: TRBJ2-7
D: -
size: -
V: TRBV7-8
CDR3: CASSLWTGYEQYF
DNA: TGTGCCAGCAGCTTATGGACGGGCTACGAGCAGTACTTC